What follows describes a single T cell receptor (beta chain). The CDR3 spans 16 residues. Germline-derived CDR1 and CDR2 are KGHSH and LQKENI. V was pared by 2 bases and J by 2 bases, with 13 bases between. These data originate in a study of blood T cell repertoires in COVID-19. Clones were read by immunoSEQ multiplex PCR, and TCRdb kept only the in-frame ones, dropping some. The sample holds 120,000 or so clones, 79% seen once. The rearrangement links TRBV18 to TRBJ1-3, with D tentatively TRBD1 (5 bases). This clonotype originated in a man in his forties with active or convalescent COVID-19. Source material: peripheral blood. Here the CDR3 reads CASSPAAGMAGNTIYF. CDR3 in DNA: TGTGCCAGCTCACCAGCGGCAGGGATGGCTGGAAACACCATATATTTT.